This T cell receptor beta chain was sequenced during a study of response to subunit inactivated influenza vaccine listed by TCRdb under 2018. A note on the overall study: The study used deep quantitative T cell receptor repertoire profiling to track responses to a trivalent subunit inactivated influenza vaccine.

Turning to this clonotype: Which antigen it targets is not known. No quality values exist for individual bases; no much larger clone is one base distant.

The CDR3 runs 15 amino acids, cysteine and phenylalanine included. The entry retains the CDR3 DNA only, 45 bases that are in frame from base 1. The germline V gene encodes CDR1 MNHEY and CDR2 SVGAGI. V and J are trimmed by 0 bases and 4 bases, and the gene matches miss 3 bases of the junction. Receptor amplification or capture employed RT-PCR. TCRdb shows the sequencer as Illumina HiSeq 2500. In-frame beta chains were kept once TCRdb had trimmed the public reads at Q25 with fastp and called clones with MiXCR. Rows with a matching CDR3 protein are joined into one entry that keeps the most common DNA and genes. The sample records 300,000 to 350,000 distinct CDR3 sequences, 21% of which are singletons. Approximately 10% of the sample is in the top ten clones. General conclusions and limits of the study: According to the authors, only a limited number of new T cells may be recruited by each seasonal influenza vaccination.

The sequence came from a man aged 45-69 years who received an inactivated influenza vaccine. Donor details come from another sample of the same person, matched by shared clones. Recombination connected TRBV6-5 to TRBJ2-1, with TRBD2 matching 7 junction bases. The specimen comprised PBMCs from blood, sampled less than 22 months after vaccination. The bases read TGTGCCAGCAGTTACTCCCTAGCGGCGTACAATGAGCAGTTCTTC. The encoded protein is CASSYSLAAYNEQFF.